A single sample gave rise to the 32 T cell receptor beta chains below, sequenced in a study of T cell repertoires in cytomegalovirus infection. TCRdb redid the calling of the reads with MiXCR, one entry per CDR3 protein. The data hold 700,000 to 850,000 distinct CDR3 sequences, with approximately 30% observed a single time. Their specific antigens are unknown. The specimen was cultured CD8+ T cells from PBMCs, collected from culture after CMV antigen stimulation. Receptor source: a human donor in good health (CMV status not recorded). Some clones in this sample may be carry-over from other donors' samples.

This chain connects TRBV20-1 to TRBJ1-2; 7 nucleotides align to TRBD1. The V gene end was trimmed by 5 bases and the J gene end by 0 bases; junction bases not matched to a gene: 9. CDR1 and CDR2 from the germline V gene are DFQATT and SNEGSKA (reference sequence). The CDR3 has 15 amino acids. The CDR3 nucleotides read TGCAGTGCTTCGACAGGGTCGGGAGCTAACTATGGCTACACCTTC. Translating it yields CSASTGSGANYGYTF.

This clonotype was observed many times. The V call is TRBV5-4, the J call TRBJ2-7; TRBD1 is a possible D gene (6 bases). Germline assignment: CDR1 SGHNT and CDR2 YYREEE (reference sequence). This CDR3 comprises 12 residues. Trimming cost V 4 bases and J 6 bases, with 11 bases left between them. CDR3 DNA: TGTGCCAGCAGCCTACAGGGTTCCGAGCAGTACTTC. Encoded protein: CASSLQGSEQYF.

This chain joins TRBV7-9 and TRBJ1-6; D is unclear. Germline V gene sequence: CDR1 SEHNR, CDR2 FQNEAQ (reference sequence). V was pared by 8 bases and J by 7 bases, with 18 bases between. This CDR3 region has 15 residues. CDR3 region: CASEDQRQTNSPLHF. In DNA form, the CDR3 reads TGTGCCAGCGAAGACCAAAGACAAACAAATTCACCCCTCCACTTT.

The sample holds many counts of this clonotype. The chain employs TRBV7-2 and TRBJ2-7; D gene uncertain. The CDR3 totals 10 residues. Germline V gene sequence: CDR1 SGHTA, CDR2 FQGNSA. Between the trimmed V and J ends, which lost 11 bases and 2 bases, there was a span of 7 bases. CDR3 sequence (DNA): TGTGCCTTTGCCCCCTACGAGCAGTACGTC. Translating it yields CAFAPYEQYV.

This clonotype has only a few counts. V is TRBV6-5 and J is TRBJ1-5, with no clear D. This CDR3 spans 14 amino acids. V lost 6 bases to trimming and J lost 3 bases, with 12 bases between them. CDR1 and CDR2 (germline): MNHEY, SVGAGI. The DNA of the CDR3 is TGTGCCAGCAGCTACGCCAGGCTCAATCAGCCCCAGCATTTT. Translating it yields CASSYARLNQPQHF.

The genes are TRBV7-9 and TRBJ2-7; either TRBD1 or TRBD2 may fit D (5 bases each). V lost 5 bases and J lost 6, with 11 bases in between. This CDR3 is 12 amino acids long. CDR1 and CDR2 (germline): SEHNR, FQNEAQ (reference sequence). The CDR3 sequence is CASSPTGTEQYF. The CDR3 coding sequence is TGTGCCAGCAGCCCCACCGGGACCGAGCAGTACTTC.

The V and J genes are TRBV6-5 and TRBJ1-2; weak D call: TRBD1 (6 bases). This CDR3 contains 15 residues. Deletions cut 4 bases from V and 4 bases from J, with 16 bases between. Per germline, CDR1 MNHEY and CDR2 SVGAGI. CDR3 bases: TGTGCCAGCAGTTCACAGGGATCCCTAAGCTATGGCTACACCTTC. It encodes CASSSQGSLSYGYTF.

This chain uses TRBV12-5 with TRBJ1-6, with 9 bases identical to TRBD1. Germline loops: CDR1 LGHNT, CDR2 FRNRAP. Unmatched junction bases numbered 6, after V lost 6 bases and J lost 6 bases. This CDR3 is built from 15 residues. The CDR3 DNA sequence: TGTGCTAGTGGCGAGGACAGGGGAGGTAATTCACCCCTCCACTTT. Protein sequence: CASGEDRGGNSPLHF.

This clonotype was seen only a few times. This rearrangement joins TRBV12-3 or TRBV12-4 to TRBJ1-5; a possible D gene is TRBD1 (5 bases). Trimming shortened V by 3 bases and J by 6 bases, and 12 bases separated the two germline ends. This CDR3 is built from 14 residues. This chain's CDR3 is CASSFRAGTQPQHF. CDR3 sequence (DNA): TGTGCCAGCAGTTTTCGGGCAGGGACTCAGCCCCAGCATTTT.

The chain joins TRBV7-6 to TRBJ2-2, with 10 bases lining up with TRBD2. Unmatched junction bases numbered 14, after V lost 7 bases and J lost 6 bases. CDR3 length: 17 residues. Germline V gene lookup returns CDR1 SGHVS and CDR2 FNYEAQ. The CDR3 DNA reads TGTGCCAGCACCCATGGTAGCGGGGGGCTAAGAGCCGGGGAGCTGTTTTTT. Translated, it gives CASTHGSGGLRAGELFF.

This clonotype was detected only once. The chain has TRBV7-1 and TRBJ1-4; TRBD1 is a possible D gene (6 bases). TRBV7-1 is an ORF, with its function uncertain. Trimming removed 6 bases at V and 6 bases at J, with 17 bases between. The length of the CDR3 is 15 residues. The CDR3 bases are TGTGCCAGCAGATCGAGTACAGGGTTGGATGAAAAACTGTTTTTT. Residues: CASRSSTGLDEKLFF.

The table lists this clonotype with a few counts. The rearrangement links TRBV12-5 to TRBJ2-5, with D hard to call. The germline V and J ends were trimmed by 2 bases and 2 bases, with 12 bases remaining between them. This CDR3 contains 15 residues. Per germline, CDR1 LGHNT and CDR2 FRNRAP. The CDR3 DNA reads TGTGCTAGTGGTTTGTCCCGGCACCCGCAAGAGACCCAGTACTTC. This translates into CASGLSRHPQETQYF.

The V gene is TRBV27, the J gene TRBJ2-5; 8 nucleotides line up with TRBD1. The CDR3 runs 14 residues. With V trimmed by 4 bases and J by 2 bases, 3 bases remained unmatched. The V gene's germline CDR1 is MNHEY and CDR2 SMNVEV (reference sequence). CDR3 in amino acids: CASSSRTGQETQYF. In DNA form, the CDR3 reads TGTGCCAGCAGTTCCCGGACAGGGCAAGAGACCCAGTACTTC.

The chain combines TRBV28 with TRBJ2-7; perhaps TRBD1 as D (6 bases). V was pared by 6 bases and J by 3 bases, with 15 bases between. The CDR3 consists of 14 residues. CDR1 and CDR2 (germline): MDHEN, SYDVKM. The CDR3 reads CASRSGGQHYEQYV. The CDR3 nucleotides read TGTGCCAGCAGATCAGGAGGACAGCACTACGAGCAGTACGTC.

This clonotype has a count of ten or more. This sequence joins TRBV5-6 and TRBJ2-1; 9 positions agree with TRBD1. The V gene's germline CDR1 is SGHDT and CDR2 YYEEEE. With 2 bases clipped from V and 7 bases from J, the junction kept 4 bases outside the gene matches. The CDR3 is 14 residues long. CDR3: CASSFGTGLNEQFF. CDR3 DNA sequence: TGTGCCAGCAGCTTCGGGACAGGGTTAAATGAGCAGTTCTTC. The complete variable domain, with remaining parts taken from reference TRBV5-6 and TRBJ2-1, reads DAGVTQSPTHLIKTRGQQVTLRCSPKSGHDTVSWYQQALGQGPQFIFQYYEEEERQRGNFPDRFSGHQFPNYSSELNVNALLLGDSALYLCASSFGTGLNEQFFGPGTRLTVL.

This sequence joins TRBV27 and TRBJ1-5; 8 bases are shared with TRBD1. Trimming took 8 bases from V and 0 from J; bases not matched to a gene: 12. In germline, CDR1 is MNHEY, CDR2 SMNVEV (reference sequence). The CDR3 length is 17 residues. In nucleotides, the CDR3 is TGTGCCAGCGGCGCTGGACAGGGACCGTATAGCAATCAGCCCCAGCATTTT. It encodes CASGAGQGPYSNQPQHF.

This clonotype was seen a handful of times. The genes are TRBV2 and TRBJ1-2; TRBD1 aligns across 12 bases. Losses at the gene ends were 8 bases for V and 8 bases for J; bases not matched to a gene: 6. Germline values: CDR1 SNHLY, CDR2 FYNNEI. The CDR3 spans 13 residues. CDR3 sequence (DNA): TGTGCCAGCCCGGGGACAGGGGGCGCGGGCTACACCTTC. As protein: CASPGTGGAGYTF.

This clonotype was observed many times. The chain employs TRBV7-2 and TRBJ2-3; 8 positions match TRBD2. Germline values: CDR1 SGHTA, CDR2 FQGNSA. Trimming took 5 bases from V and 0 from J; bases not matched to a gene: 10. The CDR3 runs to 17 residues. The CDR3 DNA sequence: TGTGCCAGCAGCCGGAATCGGGGGGGCCGGAGCACAGATACGCAGTATTTT. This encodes CASSRNRGGRSTDTQYF.

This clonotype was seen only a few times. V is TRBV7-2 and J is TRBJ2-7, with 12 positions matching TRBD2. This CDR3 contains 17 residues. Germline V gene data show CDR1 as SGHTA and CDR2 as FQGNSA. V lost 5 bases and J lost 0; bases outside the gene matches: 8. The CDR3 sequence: CASSRTSGAYISYEQYF. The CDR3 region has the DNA TGTGCCAGCAGCCGGACTAGCGGGGCATATATCTCCTACGAGCAGTACTTC.

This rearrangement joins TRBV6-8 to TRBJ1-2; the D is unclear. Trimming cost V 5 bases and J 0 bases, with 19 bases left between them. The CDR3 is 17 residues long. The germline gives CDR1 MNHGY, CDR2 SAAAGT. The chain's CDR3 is CASSTLRAGPTNYGYTF. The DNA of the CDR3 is TGTGCCAGCAGTACACTCCGGGCAGGCCCAACTAACTATGGCTACACCTTC.

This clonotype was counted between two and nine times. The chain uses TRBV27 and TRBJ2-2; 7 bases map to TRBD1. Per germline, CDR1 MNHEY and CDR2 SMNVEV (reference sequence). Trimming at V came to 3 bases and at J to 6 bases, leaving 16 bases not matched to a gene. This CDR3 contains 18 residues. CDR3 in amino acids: CASSLLHPTGYGAGELFF. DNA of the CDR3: TGTGCCAGCAGTTTGCTTCACCCGACAGGGTATGGCGCCGGGGAGCTGTTTTTT.

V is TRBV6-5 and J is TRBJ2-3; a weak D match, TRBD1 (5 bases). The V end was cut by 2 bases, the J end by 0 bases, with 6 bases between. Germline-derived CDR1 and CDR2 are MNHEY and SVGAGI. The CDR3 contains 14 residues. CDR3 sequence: CASSYRGSTDTQYF. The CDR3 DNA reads TGTGCCAGCAGTTACAGGGGAAGCACAGATACGCAGTATTTT.

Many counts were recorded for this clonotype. As DNA, the CDR3 is TGTGCCAGCAGCTTAACCCCACTACGAGAGACCCAGTACTTC. It is translated as CASSLTPLRETQYF. The rearrangement links TRBV7-6 to TRBJ2-5; D remains unclear. CDR1 and CDR2 from the germline V gene are SGHVS and FNYEAQ. The CDR3 is made up of 14 amino acids. With 2 bases removed from V and 4 bases from J, the gap between germline ends came to 11 bases.

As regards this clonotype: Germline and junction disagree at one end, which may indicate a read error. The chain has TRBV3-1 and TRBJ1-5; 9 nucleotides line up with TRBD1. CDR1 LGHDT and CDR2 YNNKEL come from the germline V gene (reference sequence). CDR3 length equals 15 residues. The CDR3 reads CASSKDRGWNQPQHF. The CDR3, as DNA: TGTGCCAGCAGCAAAGACAGGGGGTGGAATCAGCCCCAGCATTTT.

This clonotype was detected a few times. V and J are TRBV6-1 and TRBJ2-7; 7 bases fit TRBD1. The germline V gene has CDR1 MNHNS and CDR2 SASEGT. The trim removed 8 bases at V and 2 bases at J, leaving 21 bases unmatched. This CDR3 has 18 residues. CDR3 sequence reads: CASASGTAVLMNPYEQYV. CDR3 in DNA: TGTGCCAGCGCATCCGGGACAGCCGTACTAATGAACCCCTACGAGCAGTACGTC.

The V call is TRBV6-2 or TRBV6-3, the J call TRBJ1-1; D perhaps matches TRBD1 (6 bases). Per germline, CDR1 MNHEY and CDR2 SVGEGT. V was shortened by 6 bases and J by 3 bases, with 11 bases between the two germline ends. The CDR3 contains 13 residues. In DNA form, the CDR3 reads TGTGCCAGCAGACACAGGGAGGACACTGAAGCTTTCTTT. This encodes CASRHREDTEAFF.

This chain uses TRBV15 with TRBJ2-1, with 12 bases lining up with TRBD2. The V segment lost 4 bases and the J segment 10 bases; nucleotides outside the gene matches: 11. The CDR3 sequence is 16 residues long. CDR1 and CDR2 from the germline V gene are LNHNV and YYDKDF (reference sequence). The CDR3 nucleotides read TGTGCCACCAGCACTAGCGGGGGGGCCCATTCGGGGGAGCAGTTCTTC. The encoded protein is CATSTSGGAHSGEQFF.

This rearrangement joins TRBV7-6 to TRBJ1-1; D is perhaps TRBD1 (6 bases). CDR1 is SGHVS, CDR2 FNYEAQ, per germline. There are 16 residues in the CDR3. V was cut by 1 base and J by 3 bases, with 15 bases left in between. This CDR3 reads CASSLEQGRMDTEAFF. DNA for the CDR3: TGTGCCAGCAGCTTAGAGCAGGGGAGGATGGACACTGAAGCTTTCTTT.

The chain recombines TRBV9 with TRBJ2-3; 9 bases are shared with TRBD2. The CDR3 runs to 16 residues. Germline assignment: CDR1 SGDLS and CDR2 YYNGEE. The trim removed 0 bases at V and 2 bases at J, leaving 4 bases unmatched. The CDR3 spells CASSVEIAGATDTQYF. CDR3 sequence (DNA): TGTGCCAGCAGCGTAGAGATAGCGGGAGCCACAGATACGCAGTATTTT.

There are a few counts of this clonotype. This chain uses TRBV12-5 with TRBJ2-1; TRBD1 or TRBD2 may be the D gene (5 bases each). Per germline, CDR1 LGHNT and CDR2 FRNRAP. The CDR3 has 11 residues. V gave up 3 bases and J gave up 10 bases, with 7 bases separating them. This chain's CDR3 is CASGFGTEQFF. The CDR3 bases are TGTGCTAGTGGTTTCGGGACCGAGCAGTTCTTC. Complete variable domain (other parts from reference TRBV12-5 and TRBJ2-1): DARVTQTPRHKVTEMGQEVTMRCQPILGHNTVFWYRQTMMQGLELLAYFRNRAPLDDSGMPKDRFSAEMPDATLATLKIQPSEPRDSAVYFCASGFGTEQFFGPGTRLTVL.

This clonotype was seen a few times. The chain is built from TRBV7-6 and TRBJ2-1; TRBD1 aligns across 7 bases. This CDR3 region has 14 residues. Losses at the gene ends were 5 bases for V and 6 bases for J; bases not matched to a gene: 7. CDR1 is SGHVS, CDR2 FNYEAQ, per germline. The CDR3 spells CASSKTGLSNEQFF. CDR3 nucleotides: TGTGCCAGCAGCAAGACAGGGTTAAGCAATGAGCAGTTCTTC.

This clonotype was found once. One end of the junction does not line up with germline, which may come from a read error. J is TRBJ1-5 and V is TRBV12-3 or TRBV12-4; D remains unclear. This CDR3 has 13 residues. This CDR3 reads CANSYVSNQPQHF. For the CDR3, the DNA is TGTGCCAACAGTTACGTTAGCAATCAGCCCCAGCATTTT.